A selection of T cell receptor beta chains follows, all from one sample in a study of blood T cell repertoires in COVID-19. The table came from immunoSEQ multiplex PCR; TCRdb's copy has only in-frame clones and leaves some out. The data show more than 100,000 clones, 86% seen once. Sequenced: peripheral blood. These receptors came from a man aged 35-49 years with acute or convalescent COVID-19. CDR3s include the opening cysteine and the closing phenylalanine or tryptophan. Each record gives: clone size, J gene, V gene, D gene, CDR3 DNA, CDR3 protein. D genes are given only for firm matches. Clone size, where shown, is once, few, many, or a class for clones that have expanded.

>-|TRBJ2-7|TRBV7-9|TRBD2
TGTGCCAGCAGCTCCATACTAGCGGGGGGTCCCTACGAGCAGTACTTC
CASSSILAGGPYEQYF
>-|TRBJ1-1|TRBV10-3|TRBD1
TGTGCCATCAGTGTAGGACAGGGGATGAACACTGAAGCTTTCTTT
CAISVGQGMNTEAFF
>-|TRBJ1-2|TRBV5-1|TRBD1
TGCGCCAGCAGCCCCGGAGGACAGGGGCTGATGTACACCTTC
CASSPGGQGLMYTF
>-|TRBJ1-5|TRBV27|-
TGTGCCAGCAGTGAGGCACGCGGGGTATCTTTGAATCAGCCCCAGCATTTT
CASSEARGVSLNQPQHF
>-|TRBJ2-1|TRBV11-2|TRBD2
TGTGCCAGCAGCTTAGATGAGGGACTAGGAATCAATGAGCAGTTCTTC
CASSLDEGLGINEQFF
>-|TRBJ2-7|TRBV5-1|TRBD1
TGCGCCAGCAGCTTGGCCGGGACAGGGTTTGACGAGCAGTACTTC
CASSLAGTGFDEQYF
>-|TRBJ1-5|TRBV19|-
TGTGCCAGTACTATGAGTAACAGGGAACAACCCCAGCATTTT
CASTMSNREQPQHF
>-|TRBJ2-1|TRBV7-2|-
TGTGCCAGCAGCCAGTCGGGTCCCGGGGTGCAGTTCTTC
CASSQSGPGVQFF
>-|TRBJ1-2|TRBV18|TRBD1
TGTGCCAGCTCACAAGAACAGGGGCGGAATGGCTACACCTTC
CASSQEQGRNGYTF
>once|TRBJ2-7|TRBV5-4|TRBD1
TGTGCCAGCAGCACCAGGGGGCGTTCCTACGAGCAGTACTTC
CASSTRGRSYEQYF
>-|TRBJ2-1|TRBV20-1|-
TGCAGTGCTAGTGGGCTCGGGGATGAGCAGTTCTTC
CSASGLGDEQFF
>-|TRBJ1-5|TRBV6-6|-
TGTGCCAGCAGTTACCCCGGACGGGGAAATCAGCCCCAGCATTTT
CASSYPGRGNQPQHF
>-|TRBJ1-3|TRBV4-1|-
TGCGCCAGCAGCCAAGTACAGGGAGAAGGAAACACCATATATTTT
CASSQVQGEGNTIYF
>-|TRBJ2-5|TRBV7-9|TRBD2
TGTGCCAGCAGCTTAGCCGGGGGGACAGAGACCCAGTACTTC
CASSLAGGTETQYF
>-|TRBJ1-5|TRBV7-9|-
TGTGCCAGCAGCTTAGGTGCAGGAAATCAGCCCCAGCATTTT
CASSLGAGNQPQHF
>-|TRBJ2-6|TRBV5-1|TRBD1
TGCGCCAGCAGCTTGGCCACAGGGGGAGCCGGGGCCAACGTCCTGACTTTC
CASSLATGGAGANVLTF
>-|TRBJ2-2|TRBV5-1|TRBD2
TGCGCCAGCAGCTTGCTCGGACTAGCGGCCACCGGGGAGCTGTTTTTT
CASSLLGLAATGELFF
>once|TRBJ2-3|TRBV25-1|-
TGTGCCAGCAGTGACCCAAATAGACTCACTAGCACAGATACGCAGTATTTT
CASSDPNRLTSTDTQYF
>-|TRBJ2-5|TRBV27|-
TGTGCCAGCAGTTCCCAGAGAGGGTACCAAGAGACCCAGTACTTC
CASSSQRGYQETQYF
>once|TRBJ1-4|TRBV30|-
TGTGCCTGGAGTCCACTCCCCGGACAGAAACTGTTTTTT
CAWSPLPGQKLFF
>-|TRBJ1-6|TRBV19|TRBD1
TGTGCCAGTAGTAGGGACAGGGGATCCTATAATTCACCCCTCCACTTT
CASSRDRGSYNSPLHF
>-|TRBJ2-1|TRBV7-2|TRBD1
TGTGCCAGCAGCTACTCAACAGGGGACAATGAGCAGTTCTTC
CASSYSTGDNEQFF
>-|TRBJ1-6|TRBV12-5|TRBD1
TGTGCTAGTGGTCACTGGGAGGGACAGGGAAATTCACCCCTCCACTTT
CASGHWEGQGNSPLHF
>-|TRBJ1-4|TRBV14|TRBD1
TGTGCCAGCAGTCCGACAGGGGAGGGAGAAAGAGATGAAAAACTGTTTTTT
CASSPTGEGERDEKLFF
>-|TRBJ1-5|TRBV6-1|-
TGTGCCAGCAGTGAAAGGGGCCAGTCTTTCAATCAGCCCCAGCATTTT
CASSERGQSFNQPQHF
>-|TRBJ1-3|TRBV10-3|-
TGTGCCATCAGCCAGGGACAACAGGCTGGAAACACCATATATTTT
CAISQGQQAGNTIYF
>-|TRBJ1-1|TRBV7-6|TRBD1
TGTGCCAGCACCCCATTTGGGGACAGACCCTATAGTTTT
CASTPFGDRPYSF
>once|TRBJ2-5|TRBV5-5|-
TGTGCCAGCAGTCTCCCTCCGCCGAGGGAGACCCAGTACTTC
CASSLPPPRETQYF
>once|TRBJ2-3|TRBV27|-
TGTGCCAGCAGTTTGTCCCGGGAGCCTCTTAACTGCCGGGATACGCAGTATTTT
CASSLSREPLNCRDTQYF
>-|TRBJ1-1|TRBV7-2|-
TGTGCCAGCAGCTTAGCCGGGACAATGAACACTGAAGCTTTCTTT
CASSLAGTMNTEAFF
>-|TRBJ2-1|TRBV11-3|TRBD1
TGTGCCAGCAGCTCCGGGACAGGGGGTTTAGATGAGCAGTTCTTC
CASSSGTGGLDEQFF
>-|TRBJ2-7|TRBV30|-
TGTGCCTGGAGTGTCAGCTACGAGCAGTACTTC
CAWSVSYEQYF
>-|TRBJ1-2|TRBV7-9|-
TGTGCCAGCAGCCCATCGACAGAATATGGCTACACCTTC
CASSPSTEYGYTF
>-|TRBJ1-4|TRBV25-1|-
TGTGCCAGCAGTGAAAACCCCCCCAGTAATGAAAAACTGTTTTTT
CASSENPPSNEKLFF
>once|TRBJ1-2|TRBV6-5|TRBD1
TGTGCCAGCAGCTGGGACAGGGTAAATGGCTACACCTTC
CASSWDRVNGYTF
>-|TRBJ2-6|TRBV19|TRBD1
TGTGCCAGTAGACGAGATCCGGGACAGGGGTCGGGAGGGGCCAACGTCCTGACTTTC
CASRRDPGQGSGGANVLTF
>-|TRBJ2-3|TRBV11-3|TRBD2
TGTGCCAGCAGCTTCGGGACTAGCTCAGATACGCAGTATTTT
CASSFGTSSDTQYF
>once|TRBJ1-5|TRBV28|-
TGTGCCAGCAGTATCGCTTGGACAGAATTGAATCAGCCCCAGCATTTT
CASSIAWTELNQPQHF
>-|TRBJ2-7|TRBV2|-
TGTGCCAGCAGTGAATTATGGGGCGCCTACGAGCAGTACTTC
CASSELWGAYEQYF
>-|TRBJ2-1|TRBV5-1|TRBD1
TGCGCCAGCAGCCGAAAGGACAGGGGAAACAATGAGCAGTTCTTC
CASSRKDRGNNEQFF
>-|TRBJ1-1|TRBV29-1|TRBD1
TGCAGCACCCGGGACAGGGAAATTACTGAAGCTTTCTTT
CSTRDREITEAFF
>few|TRBJ1-2|TRBV20-1|-
TGCAGTGCTAGTTGGCAGTCGAACTATGGCTACACCTTC
CSASWQSNYGYTF
>-|TRBJ1-2|TRBV5-1|-
TGCGCCAGCAGCTTGGGGGGGCGAGACTATGGCTACACCTTC
CASSLGGRDYGYTF
>-|TRBJ2-5|TRBV9|TRBD2
TGTGCCAGCAGCGTAGATGCGGGGGATCGAGAGACCCAGTACTTC
CASSVDAGDRETQYF
>-|TRBJ1-6|TRBV5-1|TRBD1
TGCGCCAGCAGCTTGGCCGGGGACAGGGAGATATCACCCCTCCACTTT
CASSLAGDREISPLHF
>-|TRBJ1-4|TRBV5-8|TRBD1
TGTGCCAGCAGCGAGACAGGGTTAACTGAAAAACTGTTTTTT
CASSETGLTEKLFF
>-|TRBJ1-1|TRBV11-2|TRBD1
TGTGCCAGCAGCTTAGGGGGACAGAGTGAAGCTTTCTTT
CASSLGGQSEAFF